This is a list of T cell receptor beta chains from one sample in a study of blood T cell repertoires in COVID-19. Produced via immunoSEQ multiplex PCR; TCRdb's table is partial and in-frame only. Of 250,000 to 350,000 clones in the sample, approximately 85% were seen once. The sample comprised peripheral blood. Receptors were obtained from a human donor with COVID-19, enrolled during active disease. The donor label of this sample is uncertain. The CDR3 runs from the conserved cysteine through the conserved F or W. A D gene is named only where the DNA matches it firmly. Clone size is not always given. Where it is, it says once, few, many or a class for expanded clones.

J: TRBJ2-1; size: .; V: TRBV5-1; D: TRBD1; CDR3: CASSPGQVYNEQFF; DNA: TGCGCCAGCAGCCCGGGACAGGTCTACAATGAGCAGTTCTTC
J: TRBJ2-7; size: .; V: TRBV7-8; D: TRBD1; CDR3: CASSPTHQGDYEQYF; DNA: TGTGCCAGCAGCCCAACCCATCAGGGGGACTACGAGCAGTACTTC
J: TRBJ2-3; size: .; V: TRBV7-3; D: TRBD2; CDR3: CASSAGTSGRSDTQYF; DNA: TGTGCCAGCAGCGCCGGGACTAGCGGGAGGTCAGATACGCAGTATTTT
J: TRBJ1-1; size: .; V: TRBV29-1; D: TRBD1; CDR3: CSVDTGGVTEAFF; DNA: TGCAGCGTCGACACAGGGGGCGTCACTGAAGCTTTCTTT
J: TRBJ1-2; size: .; V: TRBV28; D: .; CDR3: CASTPGGVWSFYGYTF; DNA: TGTGCCAGCACCCCGGGAGGGGTATGGTCATTCTATGGCTACACCTTC
J: TRBJ2-7; size: .; V: TRBV19; D: TRBD2; CDR3: CASSIVGSTSGTSYEQYF; DNA: TGTGCCAGTAGTATAGTGGGGTCCACTAGCGGGACCTCCTACGAGCAGTACTTC
J: TRBJ2-5; size: once; V: TRBV7-8; D: TRBD2; CDR3: CASSHATGGETQYF; DNA: TGTGCCAGCAGCCACGCGACGGGAGGAGAGACCCAGTACTTC
J: TRBJ2-7; size: .; V: TRBV19; D: .; CDR3: CASNSQVGTYEQYF; DNA: TGTGCCAGTAACTCTCAGGTTGGAACCTACGAGCAGTACTTC
J: TRBJ1-5; size: .; V: TRBV18; D: .; CDR3: CASSLDGGSNQPQHF; DNA: TGTGCCAGCTCACTGGACGGGGGAAGCAATCAGCCCCAGCATTTT
J: TRBJ2-1; size: .; V: TRBV29-1; D: TRBD2; CDR3: CSGRTSGSGNEQFF; DNA: TGCAGCGGTCGGACTAGCGGGAGTGGTAATGAGCAGTTCTTC
J: TRBJ2-2; size: .; V: TRBV7-9; D: TRBD1; CDR3: CASSPRTGTGVVGELFF; DNA: TGTGCCAGCAGCCCAAGGACCGGGACAGGAGTTGTCGGGGAGCTGTTTTTT
J: TRBJ2-7; size: .; V: TRBV2; D: TRBD2; CDR3: CASGLAGGSLEQYF; DNA: TGTGCCAGCGGACTAGCGGGGGGGTCTCTCGAGCAGTACTTC
J: TRBJ2-1; size: .; V: TRBV7-3; D: TRBD2; CDR3: CASSRGLAEGNEQFF; DNA: TGTGCCAGCAGCCGTGGACTAGCGGAGGGCAATGAGCAGTTCTTC
J: TRBJ1-4; size: .; V: TRBV7-2; D: TRBD1; CDR3: CASSLNIGQGGEKLFF; DNA: TGTGCCAGCAGCTTAAACATCGGACAGGGTGGGGAAAAACTGTTTTTT
J: TRBJ1-1; size: .; V: TRBV18; D: .; CDR3: CASSPGRNTEAFF; DNA: TGTGCCAGCTCACCGGGCAGGAACACTGAAGCTTTCTTT
J: TRBJ1-2; size: .; V: TRBV10-3; D: .; CDR3: CAITPGEFTYGYTF; DNA: TGTGCCATCACGCCGGGGGAATTTACCTATGGCTACACCTTC
J: TRBJ1-5; size: once; V: TRBV28; D: .; CDR3: CASSPWQGFQPQHF; DNA: TGTGCCAGCAGTCCTTGGCAGGGATTCCAGCCCCAGCATTTT
J: TRBJ1-1; size: .; V: TRBV19; D: .; CDR3: CATATQMNTEAFF; DNA: TGTGCCACCGCGACTCAGATGAACACTGAAGCTTTCTTT